This TCR beta chain comes out of a study of blood T cell repertoires in COVID-19. The method was immunoSEQ multiplex PCR; TCRdb's version includes in-frame clones alone and lacks a portion of them. The sample lists around 46,000 clones; 70% to 90% were seen once. J gave up 6 bases and V 8 bases, and 11 bases lay outside the gene matches. The CDR3 has 14 residues. The germline V gene has CDR1 MNHEY and CDR2 SMNVEV (reference sequence). The sample was peripheral blood. The chain combines TRBV27 with TRBJ2-7; 9 nucleotides match TRBD1. The sequence came from a woman of 80 years or more with COVID-19, enrolled during active disease. CDR3 bases: TGTGCCAGCGGGGACAGGGTGGTATCGGGCGAGCAGTACTTC. As protein: CASGDRVVSGEQYF.